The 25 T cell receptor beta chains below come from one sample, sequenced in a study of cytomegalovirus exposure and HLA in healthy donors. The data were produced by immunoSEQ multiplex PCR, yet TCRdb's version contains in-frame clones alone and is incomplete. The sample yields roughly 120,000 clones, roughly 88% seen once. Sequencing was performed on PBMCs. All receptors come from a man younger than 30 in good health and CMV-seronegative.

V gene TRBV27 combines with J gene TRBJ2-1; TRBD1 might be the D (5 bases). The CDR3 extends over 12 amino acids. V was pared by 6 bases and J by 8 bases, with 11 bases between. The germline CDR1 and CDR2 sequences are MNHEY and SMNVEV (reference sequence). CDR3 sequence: CASRQGNDEQFF. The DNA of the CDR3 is TGTGCCAGCAGGCAGGGTAACGATGAGCAGTTCTTC.

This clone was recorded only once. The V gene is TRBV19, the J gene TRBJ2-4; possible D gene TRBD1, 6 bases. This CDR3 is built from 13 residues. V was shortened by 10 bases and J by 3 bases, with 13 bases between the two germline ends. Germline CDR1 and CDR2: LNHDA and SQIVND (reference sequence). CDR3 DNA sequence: TGTGCCACCCCGGACAGCCGCAAAAACATTCAGTACTTC. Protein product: CATPDSRKNIQYF.

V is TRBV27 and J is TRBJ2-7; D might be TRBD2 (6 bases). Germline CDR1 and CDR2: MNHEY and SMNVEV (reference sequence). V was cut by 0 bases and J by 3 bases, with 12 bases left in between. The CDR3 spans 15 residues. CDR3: CASSLSGGPFYEQYF. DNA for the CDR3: TGTGCCAGCAGTTTATCGGGGGGACCGTTCTACGAGCAGTACTTC.

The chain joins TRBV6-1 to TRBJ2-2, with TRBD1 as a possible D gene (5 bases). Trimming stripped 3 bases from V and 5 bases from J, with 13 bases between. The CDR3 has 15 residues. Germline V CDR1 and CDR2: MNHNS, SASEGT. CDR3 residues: CASSEAGPRTGELFF. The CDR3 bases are TGTGCCAGCAGTGAGGCAGGGCCTCGGACCGGGGAGCTGTTTTTT.

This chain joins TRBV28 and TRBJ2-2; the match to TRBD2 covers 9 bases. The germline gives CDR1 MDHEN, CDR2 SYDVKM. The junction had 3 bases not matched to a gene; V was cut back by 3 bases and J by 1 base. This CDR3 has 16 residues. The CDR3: CASSFPTSGNTGELFF. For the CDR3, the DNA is TGTGCCAGCAGTTTTCCGACTAGCGGGAACACCGGGGAGCTGTTTTTT.

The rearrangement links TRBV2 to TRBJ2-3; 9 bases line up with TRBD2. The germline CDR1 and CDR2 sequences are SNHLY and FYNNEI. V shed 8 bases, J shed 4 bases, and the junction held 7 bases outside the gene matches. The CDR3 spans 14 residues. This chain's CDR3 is CASGTIAGADTQYF. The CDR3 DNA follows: TGTGCCAGCGGAACAATAGCGGGAGCAGATACGCAGTATTTT.

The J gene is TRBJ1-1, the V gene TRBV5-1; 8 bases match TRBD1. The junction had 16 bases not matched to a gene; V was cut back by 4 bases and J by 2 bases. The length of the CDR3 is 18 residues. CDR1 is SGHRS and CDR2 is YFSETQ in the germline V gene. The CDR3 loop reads CASSISGGLLRGNTEAFF. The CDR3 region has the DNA TGCGCCAGCAGCATTTCAGGGGGCCTGCTCCGAGGAAACACTGAAGCTTTCTTT.

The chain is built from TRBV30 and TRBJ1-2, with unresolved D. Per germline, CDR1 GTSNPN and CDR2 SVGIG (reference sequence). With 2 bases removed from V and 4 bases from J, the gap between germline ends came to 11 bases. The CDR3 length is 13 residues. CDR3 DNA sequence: TGTGCCTGGAGTTCAGCGGACGGCTATGGCTACACCTTC. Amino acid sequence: CAWSSADGYGYTF.

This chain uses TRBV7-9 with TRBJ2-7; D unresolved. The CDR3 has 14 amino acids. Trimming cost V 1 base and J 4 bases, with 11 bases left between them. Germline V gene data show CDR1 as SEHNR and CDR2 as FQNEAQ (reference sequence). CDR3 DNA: TGTGCCAGCAGCTTAGGCGGCACGCGATACGAGCAGTACTTC. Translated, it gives CASSLGGTRYEQYF.

The CDR3 reads CASREQGGANYGYTF. As DNA, the CDR3 is TGTGCCAGCAGGGAACAGGGGGGAGCTAACTATGGCTACACCTTC. The V gene is TRBV28, the J gene TRBJ1-2; 8 bases are a match to TRBD1. This CDR3 has 15 residues. Germline trimming cut 6 bases from V and 0 bases from J; bases unmatched to any gene: 6. Germline lookup yields CDR1 MDHEN and CDR2 SYDVKM.

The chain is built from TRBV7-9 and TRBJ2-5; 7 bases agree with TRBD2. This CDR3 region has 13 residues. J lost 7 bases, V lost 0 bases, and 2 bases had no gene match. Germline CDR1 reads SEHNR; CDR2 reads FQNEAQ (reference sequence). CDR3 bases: TGTGCCAGCAGCTTAGCGGGAGGGAGGACCCAGTACTTC. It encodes CASSLAGGRTQYF.

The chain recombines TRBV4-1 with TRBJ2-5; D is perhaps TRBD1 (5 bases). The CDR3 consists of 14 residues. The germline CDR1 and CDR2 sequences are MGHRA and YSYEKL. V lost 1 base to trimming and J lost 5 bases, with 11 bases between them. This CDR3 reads CASSQGQGRETQYF. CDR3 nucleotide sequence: TGCGCCAGCAGCCAAGGCCAGGGAAGGGAGACCCAGTACTTC.

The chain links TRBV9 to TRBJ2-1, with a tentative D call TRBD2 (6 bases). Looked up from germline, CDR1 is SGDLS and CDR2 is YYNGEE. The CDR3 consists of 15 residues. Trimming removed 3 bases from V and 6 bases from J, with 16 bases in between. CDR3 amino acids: CASSGGLPQGNEQFF. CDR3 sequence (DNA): TGTGCCAGCAGCGGGGGACTCCCCCAAGGCAATGAGCAGTTCTTC.

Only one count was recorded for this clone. The DNA for the CDR3 is TGTGCCAGCAGCTTAAGGACAGTTAATGAGCAGTTCTTC. Translating it yields CASSLRTVNEQFF. The chain combines TRBV7-2 with TRBJ2-1; maybe TRBD1 (6 bases). CDR3 length: 13 amino acids. Trimming removed 2 bases at V and 7 bases at J, with 9 bases between. From germline, CDR1 is SGHTA and CDR2 FQGNSA.

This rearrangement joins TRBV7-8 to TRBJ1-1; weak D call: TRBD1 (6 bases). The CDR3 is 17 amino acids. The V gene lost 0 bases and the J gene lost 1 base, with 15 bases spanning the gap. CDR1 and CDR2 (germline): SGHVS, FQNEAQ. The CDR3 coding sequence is TGTGCCAGCAGCTTAGCGTTGGGGGCAGGGGCGAACACTGAAGCTTTCTTT. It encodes CASSLALGAGANTEAFF.

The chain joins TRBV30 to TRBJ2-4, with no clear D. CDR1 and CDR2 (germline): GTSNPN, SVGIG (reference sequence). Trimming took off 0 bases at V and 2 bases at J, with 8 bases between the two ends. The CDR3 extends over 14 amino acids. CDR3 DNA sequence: TGTGCCTGGAGTGTAGCCTTGCCCAAAAACATTCAGTACTTC. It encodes CAWSVALPKNIQYF.

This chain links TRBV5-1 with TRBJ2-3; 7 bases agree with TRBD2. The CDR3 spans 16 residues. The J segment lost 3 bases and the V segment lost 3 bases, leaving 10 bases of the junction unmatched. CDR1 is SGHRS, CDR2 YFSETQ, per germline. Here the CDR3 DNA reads TGCGCCAGCAGCTCTTTGAGCGGGGAGGGTACAGATACGCAGTATTTT. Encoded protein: CASSSLSGEGTDTQYF.

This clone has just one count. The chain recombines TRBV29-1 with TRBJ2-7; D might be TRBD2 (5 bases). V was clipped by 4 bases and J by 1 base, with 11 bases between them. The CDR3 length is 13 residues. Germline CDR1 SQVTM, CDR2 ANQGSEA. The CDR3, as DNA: TGCAGCGTTGTCCCTGGGAGTTCCTACGAGCAGTACTTC. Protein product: CSVVPGSSYEQYF.

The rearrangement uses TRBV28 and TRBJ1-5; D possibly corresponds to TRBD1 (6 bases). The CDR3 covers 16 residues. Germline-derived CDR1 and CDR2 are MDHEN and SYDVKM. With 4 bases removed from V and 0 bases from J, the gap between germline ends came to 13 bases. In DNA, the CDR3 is TGTGCCAGCAGTTCCGACAGGTATTCTAGCAATCAGCCCCAGCATTTT. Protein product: CASSSDRYSSNQPQHF. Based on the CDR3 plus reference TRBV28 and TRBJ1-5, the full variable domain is DVKVTQSSRYLVKRTGEKVFLECVQDMDHENMFWYRQDPGLGLRLIYFSYDVKMKEKGDIPEGYSVSREKKERFSLILESASTNQTSMYLCASSSDRYSSNQPQHFGDGTRLSIL.

The CDR3 protein is CASSETASTDTQYF. CDR3 nucleotide sequence: TGTGCCAGCAGTGAGACAGCTAGCACAGATACGCAGTATTTT. This chain uses TRBV6-1 with TRBJ2-3, with D perhaps TRBD1 (5 bases). The germline gives CDR1 MNHNS, CDR2 SASEGT. The CDR3 spans 14 residues. V shed 3 bases and J shed 0 bases, with 7 bases lying between them.

The DNA of the CDR3 is TGTGCCAGCAGCTCGACCCGGGACTATCAAGAGACCCAGTACTTC. This encodes CASSSTRDYQETQYF. The chain carries TRBV11-2 and TRBJ2-5; the match to TRBD2 covers 7 bases. The V gene end was trimmed by 4 bases and the J gene end by 2 bases; junction bases not matched to a gene: 7. The CDR3 spans 15 residues. CDR1 SGHAT and CDR2 FQNNGV come from the germline V gene.

As DNA, the CDR3 is TGTGCCAGCAGTGAGATAGCGGGAGCCAATGAGCAGTTCTTC. Amino acids: CASSEIAGANEQFF. The J gene is TRBJ2-1, the V gene TRBV6-1; TRBD2 agrees at 9 bases. This CDR3 comprises 14 residues. V dropped 3 bases and J dropped 6; count of bases not matched to a gene: 3. Germline lookup yields CDR1 MNHNS and CDR2 SASEGT.

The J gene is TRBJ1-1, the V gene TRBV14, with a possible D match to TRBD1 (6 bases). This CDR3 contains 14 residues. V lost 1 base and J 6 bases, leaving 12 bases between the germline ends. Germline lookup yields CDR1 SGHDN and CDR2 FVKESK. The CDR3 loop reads CASSQVSGDPEAFF. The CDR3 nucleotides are TGTGCCAGCAGCCAAGTCTCAGGGGACCCTGAAGCTTTCTTT.

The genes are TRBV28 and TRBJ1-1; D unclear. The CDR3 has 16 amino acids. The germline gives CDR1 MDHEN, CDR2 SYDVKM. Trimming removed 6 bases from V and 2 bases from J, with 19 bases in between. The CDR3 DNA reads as TGTGCCAGCAGAAGGCGGAGGACGGACCCAAACACTGAAGCTTTCTTT. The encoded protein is CASRRRRTDPNTEAFF.

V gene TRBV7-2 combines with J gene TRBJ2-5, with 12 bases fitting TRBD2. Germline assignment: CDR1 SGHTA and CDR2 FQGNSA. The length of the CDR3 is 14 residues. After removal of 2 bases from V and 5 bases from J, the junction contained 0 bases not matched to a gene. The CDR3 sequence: CASSLTSGRETQYF. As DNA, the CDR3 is TGTGCCAGCAGCTTAACTAGCGGGAGGGAGACCCAGTACTTC.